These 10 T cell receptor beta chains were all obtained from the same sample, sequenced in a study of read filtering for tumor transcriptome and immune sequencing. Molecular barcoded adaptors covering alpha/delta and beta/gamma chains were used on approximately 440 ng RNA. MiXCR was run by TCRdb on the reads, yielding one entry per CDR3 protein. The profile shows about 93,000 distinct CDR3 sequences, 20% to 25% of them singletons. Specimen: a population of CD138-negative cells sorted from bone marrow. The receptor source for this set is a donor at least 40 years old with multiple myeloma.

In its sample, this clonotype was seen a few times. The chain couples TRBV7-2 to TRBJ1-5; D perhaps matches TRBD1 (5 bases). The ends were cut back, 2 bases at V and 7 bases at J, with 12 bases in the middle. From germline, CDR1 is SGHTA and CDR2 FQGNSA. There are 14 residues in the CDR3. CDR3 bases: TGTGCCAGCAGCTTACAGGGAGGGAACCAGCCCCAGCATTTT. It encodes CASSLQGGNQPQHF.

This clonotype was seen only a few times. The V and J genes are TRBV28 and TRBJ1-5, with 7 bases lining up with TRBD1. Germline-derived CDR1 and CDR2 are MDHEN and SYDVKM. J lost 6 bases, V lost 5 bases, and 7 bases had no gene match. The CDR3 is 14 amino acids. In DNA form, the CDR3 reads TGTGCCAGCAGTGACCGTCGGGACAGTCAGCCCCAGCATTTT. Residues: CASSDRRDSQPQHF.

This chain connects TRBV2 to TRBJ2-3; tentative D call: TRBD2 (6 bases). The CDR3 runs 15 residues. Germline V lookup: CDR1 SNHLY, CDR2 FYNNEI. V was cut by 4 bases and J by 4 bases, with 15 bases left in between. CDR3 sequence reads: CASSVLARGSDTQYF. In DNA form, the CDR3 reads TGTGCCAGCAGTGTACTAGCAAGGGGTTCAGATACGCAGTATTTT. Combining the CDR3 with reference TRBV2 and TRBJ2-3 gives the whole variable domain EPEVTQTPSHQVTQMGQEVILRCVPISNHLYFYWYRQILGQKVEFLVSFYNNEISEKSEIFDDQFSVERPDGSNFTLKIRSTKLEDSAMYFCASSVLARGSDTQYFGPGTRLTVL.

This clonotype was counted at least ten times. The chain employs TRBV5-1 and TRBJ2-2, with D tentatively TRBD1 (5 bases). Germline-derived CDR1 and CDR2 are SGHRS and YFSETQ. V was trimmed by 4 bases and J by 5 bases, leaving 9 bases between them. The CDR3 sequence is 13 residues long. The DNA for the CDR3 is TGCGCCAGCAGCCCCAGGGTTACCGGGGAGCTGTTTTTT. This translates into CASSPRVTGELFF.

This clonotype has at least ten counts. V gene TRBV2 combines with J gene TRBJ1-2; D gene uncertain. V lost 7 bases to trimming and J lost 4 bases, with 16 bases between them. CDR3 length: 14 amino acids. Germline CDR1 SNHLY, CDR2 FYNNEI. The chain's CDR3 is CASNLVSTGYGYTF. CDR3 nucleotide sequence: TGTGCCAGCAATCTTGTCTCGACGGGCTATGGCTACACCTTC.

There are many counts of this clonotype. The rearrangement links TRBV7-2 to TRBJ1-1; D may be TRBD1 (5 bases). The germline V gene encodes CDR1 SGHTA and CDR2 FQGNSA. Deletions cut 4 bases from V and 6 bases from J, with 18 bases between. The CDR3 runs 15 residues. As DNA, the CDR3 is TGTGCCAGCAGCTACCCCGAGAAGGGGTTCGCTGAAGCTTTCTTT. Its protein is CASSYPEKGFAEAFF.

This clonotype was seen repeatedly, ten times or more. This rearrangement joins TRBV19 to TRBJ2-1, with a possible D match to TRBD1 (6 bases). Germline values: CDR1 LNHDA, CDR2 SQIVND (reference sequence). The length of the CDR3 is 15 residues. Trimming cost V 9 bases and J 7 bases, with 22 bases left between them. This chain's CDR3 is CASKIPGVRGNEQFF. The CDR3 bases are TGTGCCAGCAAAATCCCCGGGGTAAGGGGGAATGAGCAGTTCTTC. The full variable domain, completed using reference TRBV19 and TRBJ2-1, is DGGITQSPKYLFRKEGQNVTLSCEQNLNHDAMYWYRQDPGQGLRLIYYSQIVNDFQKGDIAEGYSVSREKKESFPLTVTSAQKNPTAFYLCASKIPGVRGNEQFFGPGTRLTVL.

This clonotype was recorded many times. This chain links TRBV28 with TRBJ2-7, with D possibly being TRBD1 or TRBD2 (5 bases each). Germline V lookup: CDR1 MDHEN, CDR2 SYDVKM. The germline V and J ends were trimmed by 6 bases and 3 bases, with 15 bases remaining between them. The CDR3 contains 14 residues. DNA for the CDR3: TGTGCCAGCAGGGGGGTTTCACTTTTCTACGAGCAGTACTTC. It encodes CASRGVSLFYEQYF.

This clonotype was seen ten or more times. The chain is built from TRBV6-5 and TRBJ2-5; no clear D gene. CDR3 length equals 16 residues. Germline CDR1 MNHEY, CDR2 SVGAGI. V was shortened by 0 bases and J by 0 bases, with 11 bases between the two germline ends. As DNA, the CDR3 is TGTGCCAGCAGTTACTCCCTGTCCAGTTACCAAGAGACCCAGTACTTC. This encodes CASSYSLSSYQETQYF.

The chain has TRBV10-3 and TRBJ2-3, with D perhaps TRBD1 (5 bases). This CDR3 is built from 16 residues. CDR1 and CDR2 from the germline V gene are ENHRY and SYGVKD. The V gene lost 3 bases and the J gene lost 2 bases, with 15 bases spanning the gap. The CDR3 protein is CAISDSLGPSTDTQYF. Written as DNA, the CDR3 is TGTGCCATCAGTGATTCTTTGGGGCCGTCCACAGATACGCAGTATTTT.